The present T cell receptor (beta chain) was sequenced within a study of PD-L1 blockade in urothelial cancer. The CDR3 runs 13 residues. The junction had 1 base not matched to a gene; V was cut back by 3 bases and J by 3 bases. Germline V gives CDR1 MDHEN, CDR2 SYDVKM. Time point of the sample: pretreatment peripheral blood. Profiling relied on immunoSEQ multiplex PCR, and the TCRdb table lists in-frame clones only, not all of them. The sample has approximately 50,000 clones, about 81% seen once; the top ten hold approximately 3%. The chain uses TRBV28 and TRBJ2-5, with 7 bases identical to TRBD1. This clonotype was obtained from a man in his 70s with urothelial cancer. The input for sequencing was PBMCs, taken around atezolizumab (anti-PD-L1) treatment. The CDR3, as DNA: TGTGCCAGCAGTTTGACAGGGAAAGAGACCCAGTACTTC. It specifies CASSLTGKETQYF.